This T cell receptor (beta chain) was sequenced for a study of Ad26.COV2.S vaccination and SARS-CoV-2 variants. Study-level background: Dosing was one shot or two shots 56 days apart. Overall study results and limits: Breadth and depth estimates from TCRs may understate total T cell responses. Substantial post-vaccination breadth of spike-specific CD8+ and CD4+ T cell responses was reported. Vaccine recipients had higher spike-specific TCR breadth than placebo recipients.

Clones were sequenced by immunoSEQ multiplex PCR, and TCRdb holds only the in-frame ones, with some missing. The data contain around 400,000 clones, approximately 83% of them seen just once; the ten biggest clones take up approximately 7%. The treatment: 15 to 20 received Ad26.COV2.S at low or high dose, single or two shots; about 5 received placebo; per-sample allocation not given. The study sampled participants on day 63 after the first vaccine or placebo injection. As regards this clone: Its target is unknown.

In germline, CDR1 is SQVTM, CDR2 ANQGSEA. CDR3 length: 13 amino acids. V was clipped by 7 bases and J by 7 bases; unmatched bases: 12. The V call is TRBV29-1, the J call TRBJ2-5; 7 bases are a match to TRBD1. The sequencing used peripheral blood, collected in a trial of Ad26.COV2.S vaccine versus placebo. This clonotype was sampled from a person between 18 and 65 years old who received the Ad26.COV2.S COVID-19 vaccine or a placebo. The CDR3 loop is CSAGDSSFWTQYF. CDR3 DNA sequence: TGCAGCGCCGGGGACAGTTCTTTTTGGACCCAGTACTTC. The whole variable domain, filled in from reference TRBV29-1 and TRBJ2-5, reads SAVISQKPSRDICQRGTSLTIQCQVDSQVTMMFWYRQQPGQSLTLIATANQGSEATYESGFVIDKFPISRPNLTFSTLTVSNMSPEDSSIYLCSAGDSSFWTQYFGPGTRLLVL.